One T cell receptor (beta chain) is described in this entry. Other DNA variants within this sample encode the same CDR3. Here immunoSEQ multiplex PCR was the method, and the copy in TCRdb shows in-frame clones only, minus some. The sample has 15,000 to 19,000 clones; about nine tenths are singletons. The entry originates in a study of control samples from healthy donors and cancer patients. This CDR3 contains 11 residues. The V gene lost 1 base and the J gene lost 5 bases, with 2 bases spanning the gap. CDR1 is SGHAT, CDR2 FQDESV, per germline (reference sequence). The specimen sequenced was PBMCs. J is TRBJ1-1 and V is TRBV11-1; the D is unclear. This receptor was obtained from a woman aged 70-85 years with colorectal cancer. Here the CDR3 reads CASSLDTEAFF. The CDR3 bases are TGTGCCAGCAGCTTAGATACTGAAGCTTTCTTT.